This is a list of T cell receptor beta chains from one sample in a study of T cells in Graves' hyperthyroidism and ophthalmopathy. TCRdb re-called the multiplex PCR reads with MiXCR, one entry per CDR3 protein. The sample includes hundreds of thousands of distinct CDR3 sequences, approximately 14% seen only once; the top ten take more than 8.5%. Specimen: blood. The receptors come from a young woman with Graves' hyperthyroidism. The CDR3 runs from the conserved cysteine through the conserved F or W. Each record gives: D gene, J gene, clone size, V gene, CDR3 DNA, CDR3 protein. A D gene is named only where the DNA matches it firmly. Each size is how often the clone was seen (once, few, many) or a class if it is expanded.

D: TRBD1
J: TRBJ1-5
size: few
V: TRBV20-1
DNA: TGCAGTGCTACGGACAGGGGAAGTCCGTCCCAGCATTTT
CDR3: CSATDRGSPSQHF

D: .
J: TRBJ1-5
size: few
V: TRBV12-3/TRBV12-4
DNA: TGTGCCAGCAGTGATAGACTTTATAGCAATCAGCCCCAGCATTTT
CDR3: CASSDRLYSNQPQHF

D: .
J: TRBJ2-2
size: many
V: TRBV3-1
DNA: TGTGCCAGCAGCCAAGGCCGCCTAGCCGCTAGGAACACCGGGGAGCTGTTTTTT
CDR3: CASSQGRLAARNTGELFF

D: .
J: TRBJ1-1
size: few
V: TRBV10-2
DNA: TGCGCCAGCAGTGAGTCGGGCACGAACACTGAAGCTTTCTTT
CDR3: CASSESGTNTEAFF

D: .
J: TRBJ2-3
size: many
V: TRBV2
DNA: TGTGCCAGCAGTGAGCGATCGACGCCAACCACAGATACGCAGTATTTT
CDR3: CASSERSTPTTDTQYF

D: TRBD2
J: TRBJ2-5
size: many
V: TRBV3-1
DNA: TGTGCCAGCAGCCAAGACCAGCATGATAGTAGCGGGAGTGGTCTGGGAGAGACCCAGTACTTC
CDR3: CASSQDQHDSSGSGLGETQYF

D: .
J: TRBJ1-4
size: many
V: TRBV18
DNA: TGTGCCAGCTCACCTTCCGGCGATGAAAAACTGTTTTTT
CDR3: CASSPSGDEKLFF

D: .
J: TRBJ2-1
size: many
V: TRBV7-9
DNA: TGTGCCAGCAGTCCTAGCATGCGGGGAGAGAGCTCCTACAATGAGCAGTTCTTC
CDR3: CASSPSMRGESSYNEQFF

D: .
J: TRBJ1-6
size: many
V: TRBV2
DNA: TGTGCCAGCGCCCCAGATGGCCTCTCACCCCTCCACTTT
CDR3: CASAPDGLSPLHF

D: .
J: TRBJ2-3
size: many
V: TRBV2
DNA: TGTGCCAGCAGAGAGTTTCTAGAGACAGATACGCAGTATTTT
CDR3: CASREFLETDTQYF